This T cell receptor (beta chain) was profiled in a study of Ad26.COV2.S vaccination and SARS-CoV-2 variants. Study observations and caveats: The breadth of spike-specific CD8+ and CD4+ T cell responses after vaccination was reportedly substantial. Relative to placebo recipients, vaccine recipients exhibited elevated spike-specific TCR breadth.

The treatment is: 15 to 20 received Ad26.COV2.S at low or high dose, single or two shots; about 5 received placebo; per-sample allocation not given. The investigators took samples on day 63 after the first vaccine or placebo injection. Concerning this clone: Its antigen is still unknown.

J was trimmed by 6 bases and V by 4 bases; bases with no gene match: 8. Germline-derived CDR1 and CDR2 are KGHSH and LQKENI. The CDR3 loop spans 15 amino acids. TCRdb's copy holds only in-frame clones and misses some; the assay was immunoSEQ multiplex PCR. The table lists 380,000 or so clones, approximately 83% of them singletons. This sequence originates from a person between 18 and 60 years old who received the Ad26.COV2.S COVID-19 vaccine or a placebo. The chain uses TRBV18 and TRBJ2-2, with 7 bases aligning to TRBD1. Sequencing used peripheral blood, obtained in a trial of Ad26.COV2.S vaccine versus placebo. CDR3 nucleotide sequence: TGTGCCAGCTCACGTGGACAGGTCGGTCCCGGGGAGCTGTTTTTT. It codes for CASSRGQVGPGELFF.